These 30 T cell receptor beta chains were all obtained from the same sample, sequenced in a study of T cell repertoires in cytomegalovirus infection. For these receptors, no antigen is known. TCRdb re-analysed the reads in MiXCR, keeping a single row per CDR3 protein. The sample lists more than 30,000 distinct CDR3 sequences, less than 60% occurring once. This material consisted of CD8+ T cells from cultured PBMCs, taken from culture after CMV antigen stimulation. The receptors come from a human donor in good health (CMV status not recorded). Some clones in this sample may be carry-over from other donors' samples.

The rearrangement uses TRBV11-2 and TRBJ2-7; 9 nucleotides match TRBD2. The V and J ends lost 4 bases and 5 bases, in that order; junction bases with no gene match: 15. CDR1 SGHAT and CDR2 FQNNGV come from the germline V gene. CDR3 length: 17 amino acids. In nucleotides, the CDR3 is TGTGCCAGCAGCTCCAGTGGGTACAGCGGGGGGACTCACGAGCAGTACTTC. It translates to CASSSSGYSGGTHEQYF.

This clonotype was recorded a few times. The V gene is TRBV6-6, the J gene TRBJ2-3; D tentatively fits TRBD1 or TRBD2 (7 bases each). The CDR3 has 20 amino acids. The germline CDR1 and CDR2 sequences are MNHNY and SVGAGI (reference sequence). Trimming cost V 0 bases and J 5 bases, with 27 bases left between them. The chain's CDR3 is CASSYSRTGASPGTKDTQYF. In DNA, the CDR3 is TGTGCCAGCAGTTACTCGAGAACAGGGGCCAGCCCCGGGACTAAAGATACGCAGTATTTT.

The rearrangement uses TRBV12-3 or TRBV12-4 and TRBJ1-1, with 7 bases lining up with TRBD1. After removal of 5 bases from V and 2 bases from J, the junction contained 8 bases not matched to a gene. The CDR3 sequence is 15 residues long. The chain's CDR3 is CASSASGTANTEAFF. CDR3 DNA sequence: TGTGCCAGCAGTGCATCCGGGACAGCCAACACTGAAGCTTTCTTT.

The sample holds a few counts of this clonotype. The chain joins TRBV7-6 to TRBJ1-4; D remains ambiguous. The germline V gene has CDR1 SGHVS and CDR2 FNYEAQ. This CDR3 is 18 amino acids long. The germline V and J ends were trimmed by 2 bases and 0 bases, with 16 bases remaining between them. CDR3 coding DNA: TGTGCCAGCAGCTTAAATCCCTTGGTGATTGCAACTAATGAAAAACTGTTTTTT. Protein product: CASSLNPLVIATNEKLFF.

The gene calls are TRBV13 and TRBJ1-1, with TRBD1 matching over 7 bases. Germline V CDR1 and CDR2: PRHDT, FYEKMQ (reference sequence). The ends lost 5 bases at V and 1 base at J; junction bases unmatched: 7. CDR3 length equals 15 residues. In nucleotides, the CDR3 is TGTGCCAGCAGCCTTCAGACAGGGCGGAACACTGAAGCTTTCTTT. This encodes CASSLQTGRNTEAFF.

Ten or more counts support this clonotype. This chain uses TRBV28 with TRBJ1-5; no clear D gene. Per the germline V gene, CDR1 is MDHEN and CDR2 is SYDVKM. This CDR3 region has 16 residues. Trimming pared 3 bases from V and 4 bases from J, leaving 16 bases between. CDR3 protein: CASSFGVGRTNQPQHF. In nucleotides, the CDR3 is TGTGCCAGCAGTTTCGGGGTGGGGAGGACTAATCAGCCCCAGCATTTT.

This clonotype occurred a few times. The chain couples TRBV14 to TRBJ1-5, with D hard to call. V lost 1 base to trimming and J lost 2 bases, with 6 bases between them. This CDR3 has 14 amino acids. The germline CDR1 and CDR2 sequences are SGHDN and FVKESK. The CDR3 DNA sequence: TGTGCCAGCAGCCAAGGGGGTGGCAATCAGCCCCAGCATTTT. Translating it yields CASSQGGGNQPQHF.

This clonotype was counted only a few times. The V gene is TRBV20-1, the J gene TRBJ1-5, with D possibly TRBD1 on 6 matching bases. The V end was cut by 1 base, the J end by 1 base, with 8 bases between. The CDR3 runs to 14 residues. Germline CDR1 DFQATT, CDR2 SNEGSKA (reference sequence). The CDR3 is CSARVGASNQPQHF. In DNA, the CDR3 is TGCAGTGCTAGAGTGGGGGCCAGCAATCAGCCCCAGCATTTT.

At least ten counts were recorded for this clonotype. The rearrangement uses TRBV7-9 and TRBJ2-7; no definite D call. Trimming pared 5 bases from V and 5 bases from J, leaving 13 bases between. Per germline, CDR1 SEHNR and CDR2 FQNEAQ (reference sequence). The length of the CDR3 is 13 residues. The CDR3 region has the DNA TGTGCCAGCAGCGCTACGACGTTCAACGAGCAGTACTTC. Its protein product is CASSATTFNEQYF.

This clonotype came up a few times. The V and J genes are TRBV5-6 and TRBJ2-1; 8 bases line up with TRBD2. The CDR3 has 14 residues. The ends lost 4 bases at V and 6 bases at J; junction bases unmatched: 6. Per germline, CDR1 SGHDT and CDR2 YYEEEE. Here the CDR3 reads CASSPGLGINEQFF. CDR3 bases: TGTGCCAGCAGCCCGGGACTAGGCATCAATGAGCAGTTCTTC. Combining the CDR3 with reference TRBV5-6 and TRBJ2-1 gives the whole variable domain DAGVTQSPTHLIKTRGQQVTLRCSPKSGHDTVSWYQQALGQGPQFIFQYYEEEERQRGNFPDRFSGHQFPNYSSELNVNALLLGDSALYLCASSPGLGINEQFFGPGTRLTVL.

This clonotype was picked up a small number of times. CDR3 loop: CASSLWDEQYF. CDR3 nucleotides: TGTGCCAGCAGCTTGTGGGACGAGCAGTACTTC. V gene TRBV7-9 combines with J gene TRBJ2-7; no definite D call. V dropped 3 bases and J dropped 5 bases, with 5 bases sitting between them. Germline CDR1 is SEHNR and CDR2 is FQNEAQ (reference sequence). This CDR3 has 11 amino acids. Combining the CDR3 with reference TRBV7-9 and TRBJ2-7 gives the whole variable domain DTGVSQNPRHKITKRGQNVTFRCDPISEHNRLYWYRQTLGQGPEFLTYFQNEAQLEKSRLLSDRFSAERPKGSFSTLEIQRTEQGDSAMYLCASSLWDEQYFGPGTRLTVT.

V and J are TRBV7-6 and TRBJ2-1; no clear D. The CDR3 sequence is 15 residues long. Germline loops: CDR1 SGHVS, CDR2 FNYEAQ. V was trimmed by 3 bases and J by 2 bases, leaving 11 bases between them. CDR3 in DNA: TGTGCCAGCAGCTTTGGAAGCGTACCCTACAATGAGCAGTTCTTC. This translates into CASSFGSVPYNEQFF.

The CDR3 region has the DNA TGTGCCAGCACCTCAGGCAGGCGGAACATTCAGTACTTC. Residues: CASTSGRRNIQYF. V gene TRBV6-8 combines with J gene TRBJ2-4; no reliable D call. Between the trimmed V and J ends, which lost 7 bases and 7 bases, there was a span of 14 bases. This CDR3 has 13 amino acids. The germline CDR1 and CDR2 sequences are MNHGY and SAAAGT.

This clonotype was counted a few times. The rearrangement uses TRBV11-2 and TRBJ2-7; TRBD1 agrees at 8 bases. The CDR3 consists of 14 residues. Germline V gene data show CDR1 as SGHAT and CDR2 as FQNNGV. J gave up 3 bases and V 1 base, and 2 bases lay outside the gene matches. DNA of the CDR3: TGTGCCAGCAGCTTAGGGACAGGGAGCTACGAGCAGTACTTC. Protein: CASSLGTGSYEQYF.

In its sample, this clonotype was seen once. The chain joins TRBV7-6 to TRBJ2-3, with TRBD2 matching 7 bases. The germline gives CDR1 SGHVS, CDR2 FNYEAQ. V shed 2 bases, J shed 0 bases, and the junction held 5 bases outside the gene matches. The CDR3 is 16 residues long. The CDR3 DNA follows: TGTGCCAGCAGCTTACTGAGCGGGGATAGCACAGATACGCAGTATTTT. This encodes CASSLLSGDSTDTQYF.

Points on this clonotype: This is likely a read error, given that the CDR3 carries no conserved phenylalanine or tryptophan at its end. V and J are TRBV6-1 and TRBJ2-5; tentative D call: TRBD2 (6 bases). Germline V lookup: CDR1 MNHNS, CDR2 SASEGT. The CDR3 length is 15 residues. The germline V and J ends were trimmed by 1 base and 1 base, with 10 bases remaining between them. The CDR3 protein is CASSEGGGLQETQYV. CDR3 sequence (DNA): TGTGCCAGCAGTGAAGGGGGAGGACTCCAAGAGACCCAGTACGTC.

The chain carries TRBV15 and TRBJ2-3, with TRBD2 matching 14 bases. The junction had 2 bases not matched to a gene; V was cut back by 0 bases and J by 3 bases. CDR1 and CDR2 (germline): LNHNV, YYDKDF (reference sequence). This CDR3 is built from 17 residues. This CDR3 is CATSRDGTSGSTDTQYF. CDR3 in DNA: TGTGCCACCAGCAGAGATGGGACTAGCGGGAGTACAGATACGCAGTATTTT.

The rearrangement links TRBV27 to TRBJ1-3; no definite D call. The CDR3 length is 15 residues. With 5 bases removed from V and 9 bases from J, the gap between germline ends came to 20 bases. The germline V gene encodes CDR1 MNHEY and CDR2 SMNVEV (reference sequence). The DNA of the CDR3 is TGTGCCAGCAGTCCCGGCAATCTCCCTCGAAGCACCATATATTTT. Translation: CASSPGNLPRSTIYF.

The CDR3 is CASSFWPQKYQETQYF. The CDR3 DNA is TGTGCCAGCAGCTTTTGGCCCCAGAAGTACCAAGAGACCCAGTACTTC. This chain connects TRBV7-2 to TRBJ2-5; D remains ambiguous. V was shortened by 3 bases and J by 0 bases, with 14 bases between the two germline ends. The length of the CDR3 is 16 residues. CDR1 and CDR2 from the germline V gene are SGHTA and FQGNSA.

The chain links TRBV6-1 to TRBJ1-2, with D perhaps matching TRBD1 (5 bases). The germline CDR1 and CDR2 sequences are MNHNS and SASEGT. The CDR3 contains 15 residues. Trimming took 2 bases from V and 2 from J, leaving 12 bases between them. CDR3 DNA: TGTGCCAGCAGTGAAACCCGGGACGGAAACTATGGCTACACCTTC. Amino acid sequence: CASSETRDGNYGYTF.

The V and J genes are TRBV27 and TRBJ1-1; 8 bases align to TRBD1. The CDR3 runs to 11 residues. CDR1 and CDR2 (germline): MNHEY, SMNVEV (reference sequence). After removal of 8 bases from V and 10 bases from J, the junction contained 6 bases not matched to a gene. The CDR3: CASHGTGLAFF. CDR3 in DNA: TGTGCCAGCCACGGGACAGGACTAGCTTTCTTT.

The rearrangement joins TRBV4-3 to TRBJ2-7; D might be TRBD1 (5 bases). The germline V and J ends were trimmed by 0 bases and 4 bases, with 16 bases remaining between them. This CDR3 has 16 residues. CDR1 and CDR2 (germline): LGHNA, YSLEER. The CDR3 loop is CASSQEDIPNPYEQYF. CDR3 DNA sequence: TGCGCCAGCAGCCAAGAGGACATCCCAAACCCATACGAGCAGTACTTC.

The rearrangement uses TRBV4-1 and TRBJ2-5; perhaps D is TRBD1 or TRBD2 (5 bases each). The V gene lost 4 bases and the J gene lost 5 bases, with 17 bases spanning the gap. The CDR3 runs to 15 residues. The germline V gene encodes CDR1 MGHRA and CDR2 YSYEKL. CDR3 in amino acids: CASSLSQGVAETQYF. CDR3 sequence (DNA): TGCGCCAGCAGCCTTTCCCAGGGCGTAGCGGAGACCCAGTACTTC.

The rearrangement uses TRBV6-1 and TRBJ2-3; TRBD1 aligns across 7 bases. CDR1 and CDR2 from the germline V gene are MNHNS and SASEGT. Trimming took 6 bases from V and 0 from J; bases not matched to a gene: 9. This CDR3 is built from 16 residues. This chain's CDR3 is CASRTRQGASTDTQYF. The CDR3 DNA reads TGTGCCAGCAGAACGAGACAGGGTGCTAGCACAGATACGCAGTATTTT.

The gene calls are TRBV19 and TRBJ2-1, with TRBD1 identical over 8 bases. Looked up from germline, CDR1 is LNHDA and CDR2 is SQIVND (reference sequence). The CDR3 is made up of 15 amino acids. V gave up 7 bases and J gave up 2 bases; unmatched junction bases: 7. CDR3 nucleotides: TGTGCCAGTAACCTACAGGGGGGCCCCTACAATGAGCAGTTCTTC. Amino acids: CASNLQGGPYNEQFF.

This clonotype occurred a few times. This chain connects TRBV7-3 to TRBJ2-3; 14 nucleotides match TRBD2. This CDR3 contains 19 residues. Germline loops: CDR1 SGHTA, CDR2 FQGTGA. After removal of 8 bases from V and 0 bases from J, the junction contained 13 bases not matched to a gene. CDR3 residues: CASGRWTSGGSTSTDTQYF. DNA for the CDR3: TGTGCCAGCGGACGATGGACTAGCGGGGGGTCAACTAGCACAGATACGCAGTATTTT.

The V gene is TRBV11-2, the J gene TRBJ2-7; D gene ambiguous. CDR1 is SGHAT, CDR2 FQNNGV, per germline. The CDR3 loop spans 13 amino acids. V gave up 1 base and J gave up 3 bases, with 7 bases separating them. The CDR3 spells CASSLGLIYEQYF. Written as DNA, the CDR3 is TGTGCCAGCAGCTTAGGGCTCATCTACGAGCAGTACTTC.

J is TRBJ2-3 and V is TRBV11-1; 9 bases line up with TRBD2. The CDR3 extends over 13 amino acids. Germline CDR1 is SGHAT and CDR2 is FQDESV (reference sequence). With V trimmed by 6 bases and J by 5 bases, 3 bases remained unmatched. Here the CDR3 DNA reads TGTGCCAGCAGACTGCGGGGGGGAGATACGCAGTATTTT. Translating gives CASRLRGGDTQYF.

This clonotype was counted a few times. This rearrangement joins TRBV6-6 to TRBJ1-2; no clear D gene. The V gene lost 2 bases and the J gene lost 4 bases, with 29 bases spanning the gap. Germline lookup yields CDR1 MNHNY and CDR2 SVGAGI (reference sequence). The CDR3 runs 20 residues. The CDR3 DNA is TGTGCCAGCAGTTACCTCTCCCGCGGACTTATAGGCTCAATCAGCTATGGCTACACCTTC. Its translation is CASSYLSRGLIGSISYGYTF.

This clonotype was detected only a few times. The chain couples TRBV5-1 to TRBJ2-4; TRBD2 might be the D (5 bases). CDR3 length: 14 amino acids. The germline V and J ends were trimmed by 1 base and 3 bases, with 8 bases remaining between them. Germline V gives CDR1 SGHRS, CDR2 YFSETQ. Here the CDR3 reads CASSLRGIKNIQYF. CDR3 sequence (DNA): TGCGCCAGCAGCTTGAGAGGGATCAAAAACATTCAGTACTTC.